The rows below give T cell receptor beta chains drawn from one sample of a study of T-cell reconstitution after alpha-beta-depleted transplantation in children. TCRdb passed the PCR reads through MiXCR, listing each CDR3 protein once. The sample consists of 600,000 to 700,000 distinct CDR3 sequences, 16% of them appearing once. This material consisted of PBMCs from the stem cell graft donor, taken from the stem cell graft. The receptor source for this set is a human donor who donated a stem cell graft to a child with acute myeloid leukemia. Each CDR3 is given with its conserved first and last residue. D genes are given only for firm matches. The listing skips clone size in some rows; elsewhere it reads once, few, many or a size class.

j_call | clone_size | cdr3_length | d_call | v_call | cdr3_aa | cdr3_nt
TRBJ2-1 | . | 13 | . | TRBV6-6 | CASSYRRYNEQFF | TGTGCCAGCAGTTACAGGAGATACAATGAGCAGTTCTTC
TRBJ2-1 | few | 15 | TRBD1 | TRBV5-1 | CASSRQGFSYNEQFF | TGCGCCAGCAGTCGACAGGGGTTCTCCTACAATGAGCAGTTCTTC
TRBJ2-4 | . | 17 | . | TRBV6-2/TRBV6-3 | CASSYSLKTLAKNIQYF | TGTGCCAGCAGTTACTCGCTAAAAACGCTAGCCAAAAACATTCAGTACTTC
TRBJ2-7 | few | 17 | TRBD2 | TRBV7-3 | CASSLTRLAGGSYEQYF | TGTGCCAGCAGCTTAACAAGACTAGCGGGGGGCTCCTACGAGCAGTACTTC
TRBJ1-2 | . | 16 | . | TRBV28 | CASSFPPFKKPYGYTF | TGTGCCAGCAGTTTTCCCCCATTCAAGAAACCCTATGGCTACACCTTC
TRBJ2-3 | . | 15 | TRBD1 | TRBV7-2 | CASSLQTGPTDTQYF | TGTGCCAGCAGCTTACAGACAGGGCCCACAGATACGCAGTATTTT
TRBJ1-5 | . | 15 | TRBD1 | TRBV20-1 | CSARDRGGAGQPQHF | TGCAGTGCTAGGGACAGGGGGGGGGCGGGGCAGCCCCAGCATTTT
TRBJ2-1 | . | 16 | . | TRBV7-7 | CASSGLQGAPYNEQFF | TGTGCCAGCAGCGGACTACAAGGGGCGCCGTACAATGAGCAGTTCTTC
TRBJ1-4 | . | 14 | TRBD1 | TRBV6-5 | CASSYDRGREKLFF | TGTGCCAGCAGTTACGACAGGGGGAGGGAAAAACTGTTTTTT
TRBJ2-2 | few | 16 | . | TRBV12-3/TRBV12-4 | CASSLKHGGAGGELFF | TGTGCCAGCAGTTTAAAGCACGGCGGGGCAGGAGGGGAGCTGTTTTTT
TRBJ2-3 | many | 14 | . | TRBV29-1 | CSVEGTPLGDTQYF | TGCAGCGTGGAAGGGACTCCTTTGGGCGATACGCAGTATTTT
TRBJ2-1 | once | 15 | TRBD2 | TRBV6-4 | CASSTRRGDYNEQFF | TGTGCCAGCAGTACTCGGCGGGGGGACTACAATGAGCAGTTCTTC
TRBJ2-5 | . | 15 | TRBD2 | TRBV7-9 | CASSRRLAGGETQYF | TGTGCCAGCAGCCGCCGACTAGCGGGGGGAGAGACCCAGTACTTC
TRBJ1-5 | few | 16 | . | TRBV12-3/TRBV12-4 | CASSLLGGRGNQPQHF | TGTGCCAGCAGTTTACTCGGGGGACGGGGCAATCAGCCCCAGCATTTT